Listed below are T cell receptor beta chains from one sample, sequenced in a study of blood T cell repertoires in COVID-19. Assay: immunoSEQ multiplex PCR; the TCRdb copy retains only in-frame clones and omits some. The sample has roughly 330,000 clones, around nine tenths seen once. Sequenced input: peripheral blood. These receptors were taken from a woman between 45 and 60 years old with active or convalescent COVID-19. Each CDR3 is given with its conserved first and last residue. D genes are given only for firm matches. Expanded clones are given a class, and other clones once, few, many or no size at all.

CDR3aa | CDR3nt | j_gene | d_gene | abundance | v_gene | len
CASSLVRKNSPLHF | TGTGCCAGCAGCTTAGTGAGGAAGAATTCACCCCTCCACTTT | TRBJ1-6 | - | - | TRBV7-2 | 14
CATQPPSGRAPYNEQFF | TGTGCCACCCAGCCCCCTAGCGGGAGGGCGCCCTACAATGAGCAGTTCTTC | TRBJ2-1 | TRBD2 | - | TRBV2 | 17
CASSYGVRSGGNGYTF | TGTGCCAGCAGTTACGGTGTCCGGTCAGGGGGTAATGGCTACACCTTC | TRBJ1-2 | TRBD1 | once | TRBV6-5 | 16
CASSIVYRTGDSYEQYF | TGTGCCAGTAGTATAGTTTACAGGACAGGGGATTCCTACGAGCAGTACTTC | TRBJ2-7 | TRBD1 | - | TRBV19 | 17
CARGGQGARETQYF | TGTGCCCGGGGGGGACAGGGGGCGCGGGAGACCCAGTACTTC | TRBJ2-5 | TRBD1 | - | TRBV30 | 14
CASSQGNGGAGETQYF | TGCGCCAGCAGCCAAGGCAACGGGGGGGCCGGAGAGACCCAGTACTTC | TRBJ2-5 | TRBD2 | - | TRBV4-1 | 16
CASSRPPLTGETQYF | TGTGCCAGCAGCCGCCCCCCTTTGACGGGAGAGACCCAGTACTTC | TRBJ2-5 | - | once | TRBV3-1/TRBV3-2 | 15
CASSLTAGTGRWGENTEAFF | TGTGCCAGCAGCTTAACAGCCGGGACAGGGCGATGGGGTGAGAACACTGAAGCTTTCTTT | TRBJ1-1 | TRBD1 | - | TRBV7-8 | 20
CARTSGAQETQYF | TGTGCCCGGACTAGCGGGGCGCAAGAGACCCAGTACTTC | TRBJ2-5 | TRBD2 | - | TRBV2 | 13
CASSRQGGETQYF | TGCGCCAGCAGCCGACAGGGTGGAGAGACCCAGTACTTC | TRBJ2-5 | TRBD1 | - | TRBV5-1 | 13
CSARGTDEQYF | TGCAGTGCTAGAGGGACAGACGAGCAGTACTTC | TRBJ2-7 | - | - | TRBV20-1 | 11
CAWSGPRGEKLFF | TGTGCCTGGAGTGGACCTAGAGGTGAAAAACTGTTTTTT | TRBJ1-4 | - | - | TRBV30 | 13
CASSPRGYPDRGNLEQYF | TGTGCCAGCAGCCCAAGGGGTTACCCGGACAGGGGGAATCTCGAGCAGTACTTC | TRBJ2-7 | TRBD1 | few | TRBV7-8 | 18
CASSFLTDSYEQYF | TGTGCCAGCAGTTTTTTGACAGACTCCTACGAGCAGTACTTC | TRBJ2-7 | - | - | TRBV28 | 14
CASSRLGLAGSSSSYEQYF | TGTGCCAGCAGCCGGCTAGGACTAGCGGGGTCGTCGAGCTCCTACGAGCAGTACTTC | TRBJ2-7 | TRBD2 | once | TRBV4-2 | 19
CATSDVTDEQYF | TGTGCCACCAGTGATGTGACAGACGAGCAGTACTTC | TRBJ2-7 | - | few | TRBV24-1 | 12
CASSVDRYYGYTF | TGTGCCAGTAGTGTGGACAGATACTATGGCTACACCTTC | TRBJ1-2 | - | - | TRBV19 | 13
CASSPTSGGAGKDTQYF | TGTGCCAGCAGTCCTACTAGCGGGGGGGCGGGGAAGGATACGCAGTATTTT | TRBJ2-3 | TRBD2 | - | TRBV7-2 | 17
CASSLDWASEQPQHF | TGTGCCAGCAGCTTAGACTGGGCCTCAGAGCAGCCCCAGCATTTT | TRBJ1-5 | - | once | TRBV7-2 | 15
CASSPSGTGLYNEQFF | TGTGCCAGCAGTCCTTCCGGGACAGGGCTATACAATGAGCAGTTCTTC | TRBJ2-1 | TRBD1 | - | TRBV27 | 16
CASSTGVVGEQYF | TGTGCCAGCAGCACAGGGGTGGTAGGCGAGCAGTACTTC | TRBJ2-7 | TRBD1 | - | TRBV7-3 | 13
CASSAKQGAAYEQYF | TGCGCCAGCAGCGCTAAACAGGGGGCGGCCTACGAGCAGTACTTC | TRBJ2-7 | TRBD1 | - | TRBV4-1 | 15
CASSRVDNSPLHF | TGTGCCAGCAGTCGGGTAGATAATTCACCCCTCCACTTT | TRBJ1-6 | - | - | TRBV9 | 13
CASTRPGTEAFF | TGTGCCAGCACTAGGCCGGGGACTGAAGCTTTCTTT | TRBJ1-1 | - | - | TRBV7-9 | 12
CASSPGRGTEAFF | TGTGCCAGTAGTCCGGGGCGGGGGACTGAAGCTTTCTTT | TRBJ1-1 | - | - | TRBV19 | 13
CASRGDPGDYNEQFF | TGCGCCAGCAGGGGTGACCCAGGGGACTACAATGAGCAGTTCTTC | TRBJ2-1 | - | few | TRBV5-1 | 15
CASRDRFNGIYGYTF | TGCGCCAGCAGGGACAGGTTTAATGGAATCTATGGCTACACCTTC | TRBJ1-2 | TRBD1 | - | TRBV5-1 | 15
CASSWGGLNQPQHF | TGTGCCAGCAGTTGGGGGGGGCTTAATCAGCCCCAGCATTTT | TRBJ1-5 | - | - | TRBV28 | 14
CASSSRTSGRNTGELFF | TGTGCCAGCAGCTCCCGTACTAGCGGGAGGAACACCGGGGAGCTGTTTTTT | TRBJ2-2 | TRBD2 | few | TRBV7-2 | 17